Following are 28 T cell receptor beta chains from one sample sequenced in a study of blood T cell repertoires in COVID-19. Profiling relied on immunoSEQ multiplex PCR, and the TCRdb table lists in-frame clones only, not all of them. There are tens of thousands of clones in the sample; roughly 85% occur only once, and around 4% lies in the top ten. The sample consisted of peripheral blood. The receptor set was obtained from a man aged 55 to 70 with acute or convalescent COVID-19.

J is TRBJ1-5 and V is TRBV9, with D uncertain. V shed 4 bases and J shed 2 bases, with 16 bases lying between them. The CDR3 is 16 amino acids. The V gene's germline CDR1 is SGDLS and CDR2 YYNGEE. CDR3 region: CASSSRRRKGNQPQHF. The CDR3 bases are TGTGCCAGCAGCTCAAGGCGGAGGAAGGGCAATCAGCCCCAGCATTTT.

This clone occurred once. V and J are TRBV30 and TRBJ1-6, with 10 positions matching TRBD1. The germline V gene encodes CDR1 GTSNPN and CDR2 SVGIG (reference sequence). The ends lost 6 bases at V and 8 bases at J; junction bases unmatched: 10. The CDR3 loop spans 15 amino acids. The CDR3 nucleotides read TGTGCCTGTAGGCAGGGACAGGGGAGGTATTCACCCCTCCACTTT. Its translation: CACRQGQGRYSPLHF.

The chain combines TRBV7-6 with TRBJ1-1; TRBD1 might be the D (5 bases). V shed 1 base and J shed 1 base, with 10 bases lying between them. Germline V lookup: CDR1 SGHVS, CDR2 FNYEAQ. The CDR3 spans 15 residues. CDR3 sequence reads: CASSLVPGPNTEAFF. The CDR3 bases are TGTGCCAGCAGCTTAGTTCCAGGGCCGAACACTGAAGCTTTCTTT.

The chain is built from TRBV7-3 and TRBJ1-6; no firm D call. V gave up 4 bases and J gave up 10 bases, with 8 bases separating them. There are 12 residues in the CDR3. Germline CDR1 and CDR2: SGHTA and FQGTGA. CDR3 residues: CASSSGVSPLHF. Written as DNA, the CDR3 is TGTGCCAGCAGCTCCGGAGTCTCACCCCTCCACTTT.

V is TRBV19 and J is TRBJ2-5; 7 bases line up with TRBD1. Germline CDR1 and CDR2: LNHDA and SQIVND (reference sequence). The CDR3 is made up of 13 amino acids. The ends lost 5 bases at V and 5 bases at J; junction bases unmatched: 5. The DNA of the CDR3 is TGTGCCAGTAGTGACATAGGGGGCGAGACCCAGTACTTC. Translating gives CASSDIGGETQYF.

The rearrangement joins TRBV10-3 to TRBJ2-1, with D maybe TRBD2 (5 bases). Germline CDR1 and CDR2: ENHRY and SYGVKD. V was shortened by 3 bases and J by 6 bases, with 15 bases between the two germline ends. The CDR3 is made up of 15 amino acids. The chain's CDR3 is CAISDQDSLGNEQFF. The CDR3 DNA is TGTGCCATCAGTGACCAGGACTCCCTAGGCAATGAGCAGTTCTTC.

This sequence joins TRBV11-2 and TRBJ1-5, with 7 bases lining up with TRBD1. Germline V CDR1 and CDR2: SGHAT, FQNNGV. This CDR3 has 17 amino acids. J gave up 0 bases and V 4 bases, and 9 bases lay outside the gene matches. This CDR3 reads CASSSTRDSHSNQPQHF. Here the CDR3 DNA reads TGTGCCAGCAGCTCAACCCGGGACAGTCATAGCAATCAGCCCCAGCATTTT.

The V and J genes are TRBV7-3 and TRBJ2-3, with unresolved D. The CDR3 consists of 14 residues. With 0 bases removed from V and 4 bases from J, the gap between germline ends came to 8 bases. CDR1 is SGHTA and CDR2 is FQGTGA in the germline V gene. CDR3 sequence reads: CASSLTRSSDTQYF. In DNA form, the CDR3 reads TGTGCCAGCAGCTTAACGCGATCCTCAGATACGCAGTATTTT.

In DNA form, the CDR3 reads TGTGCCTGGAGGAGGACTTCCGGGCCTCTAGGGCTAGAGACCCAGTACTTC. It yields the protein CAWRRTSGPLGLETQYF. This rearrangement joins TRBV30 to TRBJ2-5, with D possibly matching TRBD2 (5 bases). Trimming removed 3 bases from V and 4 bases from J, with 24 bases in between. Per germline, CDR1 GTSNPN and CDR2 SVGIG (reference sequence). This CDR3 region has 17 residues.

J is TRBJ2-5 and V is TRBV9; TRBD1 is a possible D gene (6 bases). The germline CDR1 and CDR2 sequences are SGDLS and YYNGEE. The CDR3 extends over 16 amino acids. V dropped 4 bases and J dropped 5 bases, with 21 bases sitting between them. For the CDR3, the DNA is TGTGCCAGCAGCTGGGGGCGGCTAGGGTTTGGGGAGACCCAGTACTTC. Translation gives CASSWGRLGFGETQYF.

In DNA form, the CDR3 reads TGCAGCGTTACTCTCACCGAGGCGGCAAAACTGTTTTTT. Amino acid sequence: CSVTLTEAAKLFF. The chain combines TRBV29-1 with TRBJ1-4; no clear D gene. Germline values: CDR1 SQVTM, CDR2 ANQGSEA. The CDR3 is 13 amino acids. V lost 5 bases, J lost 10 bases, and 17 bases lay in between.

The chain employs TRBV30 and TRBJ2-7; no firm D call. The V end lost 2 bases, the J end lost 6 bases, and 14 bases lay between the germline ends. Germline values: CDR1 GTSNPN, CDR2 SVGIG (reference sequence). CDR3 length: 13 residues. The CDR3: CAWSSSTVSEQYF. The DNA for the CDR3 is TGTGCCTGGAGTTCATCGACTGTTAGCGAGCAGTACTTC. The whole variable domain, filled in from reference TRBV30 and TRBJ2-7, reads SQTIHQWPATLVQPVGSPLSLECTVEGTSNPNLYWYRQAAGRGLQLLFYSVGIGQISSEVPQNLSASRPQDRQFILSSKKLLLSDSGFYLCAWSSSTVSEQYFGPGTRLTVT.

This chain uses TRBV14 with TRBJ2-7, with a weak D call TRBD1 (5 bases). Germline-derived CDR1 and CDR2 are SGHDN and FVKESK. V was pared by 5 bases and J by 1 base, with 9 bases between. The CDR3 consists of 13 residues. The CDR3 protein is CASSIRGSYEQYF. CDR3 bases: TGTGCCAGCAGCATTAGGGGTTCCTACGAGCAGTACTTC.

This sequence joins TRBV7-8 and TRBJ2-1, with 10 bases matching TRBD1. This CDR3 spans 14 amino acids. V shed 7 bases, J shed 10 bases, and the junction held 10 bases outside the gene matches. The germline V gene has CDR1 SGHVS and CDR2 FQNEAQ. CDR3 sequence reads: CASNLDRGPGEQFF. The CDR3, as DNA: TGTGCCAGCAACCTAGACAGGGGGCCAGGCGAGCAGTTCTTC.

This clone was observed once. V and J are TRBV18 and TRBJ2-4; 8 bases fit TRBD2. This CDR3 is 16 amino acids long. Germline CDR1 reads KGHSH; CDR2 reads LQKENI. Unmatched junction bases numbered 7, after V lost 0 bases and J lost 6 bases. CDR3 loop: CASSPPSGGVGNIQYF. The CDR3 region has the DNA TGTGCCAGCTCACCACCCTCGGGGGGGGTAGGAAACATTCAGTACTTC.

V gene TRBV5-1 combines with J gene TRBJ1-4; no definite D call. From germline, CDR1 is SGHRS and CDR2 YFSETQ. Trimming took 0 bases from V and 8 from J, leaving 8 bases between them. The CDR3 length is 13 residues. The DNA for the CDR3 is TGCGCCAGCAGCTTGGCCATCGGGGAAAAACTGTTTTTT. It yields the protein CASSLAIGEKLFF. Based on the CDR3 plus reference TRBV5-1 and TRBJ1-4, the full variable domain is KAGVTQTPRYLIKTRGQQVTLSCSPISGHRSVSWYQQTPGQGLQFLFEYFSETQRNKGNFPGRFSGRQFSNSRSEMNVSTLELGDSALYLCASSLAIGEKLFFGSGTQLSVL.

The rearrangement uses TRBV15 and TRBJ1-5; possibly TRBD1 for D (5 bases). CDR1 is LNHNV and CDR2 is YYDKDF in the germline V gene (reference sequence). The V end was cut by 1 base, the J end by 2 bases, with 12 bases between. The CDR3 loop spans 16 amino acids. CDR3 DNA sequence: TGTGCCACCAGCAGAGGGGAAAGACAGCGCAATCAGCCCCAGCATTTT. It is translated as CATSRGERQRNQPQHF.

This chain uses TRBV5-1 with TRBJ1-1, with TRBD1 identical over 12 bases. The length of the CDR3 is 18 residues. The germline V gene has CDR1 SGHRS and CDR2 YFSETQ. V was pared by 0 bases and J by 3 bases, with 9 bases of the junction left unmatched. The CDR3 nucleotides are TGCGCCAGCAGCTTGGCCTCATTGGGACAGGGGGCGTACACTGAAGCTTTCTTT. It yields the protein CASSLASLGQGAYTEAFF.

This clone was picked up a small number of times. CDR3 nucleotide sequence: TGCAGTGCTAGTGACATAAGCGGCAATCAGCCCCAGCATTTT. Its translation: CSASDISGNQPQHF. The chain combines TRBV20-1 with TRBJ1-5; the D is unclear. This CDR3 is built from 14 residues. Germline CDR1 DFQATT, CDR2 SNEGSKA (reference sequence). V lost 3 bases, J lost 2 bases, and 11 bases lay in between.

The V and J genes are TRBV4-3 and TRBJ2-7; D possibly corresponds to TRBD2 (5 bases). Trimming cost V 0 bases and J 1 base, with 13 bases left between them. The CDR3 is 16 residues long. Germline CDR1 LGHNA, CDR2 YSLEER. The CDR3 region has the DNA TGCGCCAGCAGCCAAGATGAGGGAACTCCTTCCTACGAGCAGTACTTC. This codes for CASSQDEGTPSYEQYF.

The chain has TRBV9 and TRBJ2-1; D perhaps matches TRBD1 (8 bases). The germline gives CDR1 SGDLS, CDR2 YYNGEE. Trimming removed 1 base at V and 2 bases at J, with 10 bases between. The CDR3 sequence is 15 residues long. Here the CDR3 reads CASSVTGGAYNEQFF. In DNA, the CDR3 is TGTGCCAGCAGCGTAACAGGGGGGGCCTACAATGAGCAGTTCTTC.

The gene calls are TRBV30 and TRBJ2-7; D is possibly TRBD1 (6 bases). V lost 0 bases and J lost 8, with 17 bases in between. This CDR3 has 14 residues. Germline CDR1 is GTSNPN and CDR2 is SVGIG (reference sequence). This chain's CDR3 is CAWSVRGSLDKQYF. CDR3 sequence (DNA): TGTGCCTGGAGTGTAAGGGGGAGTCTAGACAAGCAGTACTTC. Full variable domain (outside the CDR3, taken from reference TRBV30 and TRBJ2-7): SQTIHQWPATLVQPVGSPLSLECTVEGTSNPNLYWYRQAAGRGLQLLFYSVGIGQISSEVPQNLSASRPQDRQFILSSKKLLLSDSGFYLCAWSVRGSLDKQYFGPGTRLTVT.

This sequence joins TRBV12-1 and TRBJ2-7; the table's D call, TRBD1, was not checked against the DNA. TRBV12-1 is reported as a pseudogene. CDR3 length: 11 residues. The CDR3 DNA reads as TGTGCCAGCAGCTTTGCGGGACAGGGGCGAGTC. It codes for CASSFAGQGRV.

This clone was found a few times. CDR3 residues: CASSKVTGVGPFEQYF. CDR3 DNA sequence: TGTGCCAGCAGCAAAGTAACGGGAGTCGGGCCCTTCGAGCAGTACTTC. The chain recombines TRBV21-1 with TRBJ2-7; the table's D gene call, TRBD2, was not cross checked with the DNA. TRBV21-1 is labeled a pseudogene. CDR3 length: 16 residues.

The V call is TRBV20-1, the J call TRBJ2-7; D ambiguous. This CDR3 contains 10 residues. Per germline, CDR1 DFQATT and CDR2 SNEGSKA (reference sequence). The V and J ends lost 6 bases and 5 bases respectively, with 8 bases between them. The CDR3 spells CSALAHEQYF. The CDR3, as DNA: TGCAGTGCGCTGGCCCACGAGCAGTACTTC.

The genes are TRBV7-3 and TRBJ2-5; 8 nucleotides match TRBD1. In germline, CDR1 is SGHTA, CDR2 FQGTGA. Losses at the gene ends were 5 bases for V and 5 bases for J; bases not matched to a gene: 16. CDR3 length: 17 amino acids. The CDR3 sequence is CASSPTGTGPPRETQYF. For the CDR3, the DNA is TGTGCCAGCAGCCCGACGGGGACAGGCCCTCCCAGGGAGACCCAGTACTTC.

The chain uses TRBV6-5 and TRBJ1-5; possibly TRBD1 for D (5 bases). CDR1 is MNHEY and CDR2 is SVGAGI in the germline V gene. The CDR3 is 16 residues long. Trimming pared 2 bases from V and 1 base from J, leaving 12 bases between. CDR3: CASSYAGLGSNQPQHF. The CDR3 coding sequence is TGTGCCAGCAGTTACGCAGGGCTAGGAAGCAATCAGCCCCAGCATTTT.

J is TRBJ1-2 and V is TRBV5-1; a possible D gene is TRBD1 (5 bases). V shed 4 bases and J shed 5 bases, with 15 bases lying between them. Germline assignment: CDR1 SGHRS and CDR2 YFSETQ. The CDR3 is made up of 14 amino acids. CDR3 bases: TGCGCCAGCAGCGCCCCCGGGACTAGATATGGCTACACCTTC. It encodes CASSAPGTRYGYTF. Variable domain in full (rest from reference TRBV5-1 and TRBJ1-2): KAGVTQTPRYLIKTRGQQVTLSCSPISGHRSVSWYQQTPGQGLQFLFEYFSETQRNKGNFPGRFSGRQFSNSRSEMNVSTLELGDSALYLCASSAPGTRYGYTFGSGTRLTVV.